A selection of T cell receptor beta chains follows, all from one sample in a study of cytomegalovirus exposure and HLA in healthy donors. Method: immunoSEQ multiplex PCR; TCRdb's copy keeps in-frame clones and lacks some. The sample shows roughly 300,000 clones, just over 85% of them seen only once. The material sequenced was PBMCs. The receptors come from a woman aged 18 to 35 in good health and CMV-seronegative. CDR3s include the opening cysteine and the closing phenylalanine or tryptophan. A D gene is named only where the DNA matches it firmly. Clone size is given for some rows only: seen once, a few or many times, or a class if the clone is expanded.

TRBJ2-7 NA TRBV9 TRBD1 TGTGCCAGCAGCGGGGACAGGGATAGCTCCTACGAGCAGTACTTC CASSGDRDSSYEQYF
TRBJ2-7 NA TRBV7-2 TRBD1 TGTGCCAGCAGCTCCGGGACAGGGTACTACGAGCAGTACTTC CASSSGTGYYEQYF
TRBJ2-1 NA TRBV9 TRBD2 TGTGCCAGCAGCGCACTAGCGGGAGGCTACAATGAGCAGTTCTTC CASSALAGGYNEQFF
TRBJ2-5 NA TRBV7-3 NA TGTGCCAGCAGCCAGGGGCGGCAAGAGACCCAGTACTTC CASSQGRQETQYF
TRBJ1-2 NA TRBV15 NA TGTGCCACCAGCAGTCGGGAGGCAGCAAGGGTCTATGGCTACACCTTC CATSSREAARVYGYTF
TRBJ1-1 NA TRBV6-5 NA TGTGCCAGCGGTCACAGGGAAAACACTGAAGCTTTCTTT CASGHRENTEAFF
TRBJ1-2 NA TRBV27 NA TGTGCCAGCAGTTTACGGCGGGGGACGCAGAATGGCTACACCTTC CASSLRRGTQNGYTF
TRBJ2-1 NA TRBV5-6 NA TGTGCCAGCACCGGTGACAATGAGCAGTTCTTC CASTGDNEQFF
TRBJ1-1 few TRBV10-3 NA TGTGCCATCAGTGACCAGGAGAACACTGAAGCTTTCTTT CAISDQENTEAFF
TRBJ2-3 NA TRBV27 NA TGTGCCAGCAGGCGGACAGAAACCCCAGATACGCAGTATTTT CASRRTETPDTQYF
TRBJ2-5 NA TRBV7-3 TRBD2 TGTGCCAGCAGCCAGGGGACTAGCGGTTTGGAGACCCAGTACTTC CASSQGTSGLETQYF
TRBJ2-1 NA TRBV11-3 NA TGTGCCAGCAGCTTTGGCGGGACCGATTACAATGAGCAGTTCTTC CASSFGGTDYNEQFF
TRBJ1-2 NA TRBV5-4 TRBD1 TGTGCCAGCAGCCGGGACAGAACCTATGGCTACACCTTC CASSRDRTYGYTF
TRBJ2-7 NA TRBV28 NA TGTGCCAGCAGTTTAATACAGGGCTACTACGAGCAGTACTTC CASSLIQGYYEQYF
TRBJ2-7 NA TRBV20-1 NA TGCAGTGCTAGGGGGGGGCACGAGCAGTACTTC CSARGGHEQYF
TRBJ2-1 NA TRBV4-1 NA TGCGCCAGCAGCCAAGATGCCGAAACTCGAAACAATGAGCAGTTCTTC CASSQDAETRNNEQFF
TRBJ2-7 NA TRBV13 TRBD1 TGTGCCAGCAGCTACGGACAGGTCACCTCCTACGAGCAGTACTTC CASSYGQVTSYEQYF
TRBJ1-1 NA TRBV28 TRBD1 TGTGCCAGCAGTTCAGGACAGGGGAAAACCGGTGAAGCTTTCTTT CASSSGQGKTGEAFF
TRBJ2-1 NA TRBV28 NA TGTGCCAGCACGGGTAGCCCTGATTTATACAATGAGCAGTTCTTC CASTGSPDLYNEQFF
TRBJ1-1 NA TRBV18 NA TGTGCCAGCTCACCACTTCGGGGGTCGATGAACACTGAAGCTTTCTTT CASSPLRGSMNTEAFF
TRBJ1-1 NA TRBV14 TRBD1 TGTGCCAGCAGCCGTCGACAGGGGGGGAACACTGAAGCTTTCTTT CASSRRQGGNTEAFF
TRBJ2-2 NA TRBV9 TRBD1 TGTGCCAGCAGCCTCAGACAGGGGAGCACCGGGGAGCTGTTTTTT CASSLRQGSTGELFF
TRBJ2-7 NA TRBV5-1 NA TGCGCCAGCAGCCCCGGGGTGGGCTCCTACGAGCAGTACTTC CASSPGVGSYEQYF
TRBJ2-3 NA TRBV10-3 NA TGTGCCATAGCGGGCACAGATACGCAGTATTTT CAIAGTDTQYF
TRBJ1-3 NA TRBV27 NA TGTGCCAGCACCACTTCACGTTTCCCAGGGGAAGGAAACACCATATATTTT CASTTSRFPGEGNTIYF
TRBJ1-5 NA TRBV27 NA TGTGCCAGCAGTTTATCCACACCTCCTTATAGCAATCAGCCCCAGCATTTT CASSLSTPPYSNQPQHF
TRBJ1-2 NA TRBV10-2 NA TGCGCCAGCAGTGATCAGGGGTTCCACTATGGCTACACCTTC CASSDQGFHYGYTF
TRBJ2-3 NA TRBV19 TRBD2 TGTGCCAGTAGTCCCGAAACCGGACTAGCGGGGACGGTAACAGATACGCAGTATTTT CASSPETGLAGTVTDTQYF
TRBJ2-7 NA TRBV10-3 NA TGTGCCATCAGTGGTATGAGTGACGAGCAGTACTTC CAISGMSDEQYF
TRBJ2-2 once TRBV7-9 TRBD2 TGTGCCAGCAGCAATAGCGGGGCCGGGGAGCTGTTTTTT CASSNSGAGELFF
TRBJ1-2 once TRBV9 NA TGTGCCAGCAGCGCCACATCTAGCTATGGCTACACCTTC CASSATSSYGYTF
TRBJ1-5 NA TRBV10-3 NA TGTGCCATCAGGAGGGGGACACCAACATGCAATCAGCCCCAGCATTTT CAIRRGTPTCNQPQHF
TRBJ2-5 NA TRBV18 NA TGTGCCAGCTCATTTTCAGGCCAAGAGACCCAGTACTTC CASSFSGQETQYF
TRBJ1-3 NA TRBV30 TRBD1 TGTGCCTGGAGCCGGACAGGGGTCTCTGGAAACACCATATATTTT CAWSRTGVSGNTIYF
TRBJ2-2 NA TRBV11-3 TRBD1 TGTGCCACAAGGACAGGGGAAGCCGGGGAGCTGTTTTTT CATRTGEAGELFF
TRBJ2-7 NA TRBV7-2 NA TGTGCCAGCAGCCCCGGGATCGCCTACGAGCAGTACTTC CASSPGIAYEQYF
TRBJ1-1 NA TRBV7-9 TRBD1 TGTGCCAGCAGCCCCGGAGGGACAGGGAACACTGAAGCTTTCTTT CASSPGGTGNTEAFF